What follows describes a single T cell receptor beta chain. What it binds is unknown. The CDR3 loop spans 16 amino acids. Germline V gives CDR1 SGHVS, CDR2 FQNEAQ. For each CDR3 protein, TCRdb gives one entry from its re-call of the 5' RACE reads, without DNA. This sample's table reports under 600,000 distinct CDR3 sequences. These data are taken from a study of T cells expressing NK-cell markers. Study information: The TCR beta repertoires were obtained from sorted CD3+CD56+NKG2C+, CD3+CD56+NKG2C- and CD3+CD56-NKG2C+ T cells. One of the eight sequenced donors was seronegative, whereas the other seven were HCMV-seropositive.

Study-wide results and limits: In a handful of donors, dominant clonotypes made up roughly 28.3-65% of CD3+CD56-NKG2C+ cells. Roughly six donors showed dominant NKG2C+ clonotypes comprising roughly 1.0-7.0% of their CD8+ T cells.

This sequence originates from a woman in her forties or fifties in good health. This chain links TRBV7-8 with TRBJ2-1. The sequencing input was blood T cells: a sorted CD56 or NKG2C T cell subset, CD4+ or CD8+ T cells, or bulk PBMC T cells (not recorded which). The CDR3 reads CASSLARQRAYNEQFF.